This TCR beta chain was captured by sequencing in a study of T-cell memory formation after mild COVID-19. Overall study results and limits: Mostly located in CM and EM were contracting CD4+ clones, with contracting CD8+ clones located in EMRA. Memory from before infection featured some responding clones, which suggests cross-reactive memory joined. CD4/CD8 balance characterized clones contracting day 15 to 85, and CD4+ skew characterized later expanders.

This clonotype was observed a few times. What it binds is unknown. Trimming left V 2 bases short and J 0 bases short, with 14 bases between. The CDR3 length is 17 residues. Germline assignment: CDR1 MNHEY and CDR2 SVGEGT. The TCR alpha and TCR beta cDNA libraries, bearing sample barcodes and UMIs, were generated by 5'RACE using constant-segment primers. TCRdb called the 5' RACE reads again in MiXCR, with one record for every CDR3 protein. The sample carries 550,000 to 600,000 distinct CDR3 sequences, 17% recorded once. The chain links TRBV6-2 or TRBV6-3 to TRBJ2-1; D gene unclear. The sequencing input was PBMCs or a T cell subset sorted from them (not recorded which). The sequence derives from an adult woman who had mild COVID-19 (a few samples of this study predate the infection). Cell type and time point are not known. The CDR3 nucleotides are TGTGCCAGCAGTTACCCTCCGGCGGTGAGCTCCTACAATGAGCAGTTCTTC. This translates into CASSYPPAVSSYNEQFF.